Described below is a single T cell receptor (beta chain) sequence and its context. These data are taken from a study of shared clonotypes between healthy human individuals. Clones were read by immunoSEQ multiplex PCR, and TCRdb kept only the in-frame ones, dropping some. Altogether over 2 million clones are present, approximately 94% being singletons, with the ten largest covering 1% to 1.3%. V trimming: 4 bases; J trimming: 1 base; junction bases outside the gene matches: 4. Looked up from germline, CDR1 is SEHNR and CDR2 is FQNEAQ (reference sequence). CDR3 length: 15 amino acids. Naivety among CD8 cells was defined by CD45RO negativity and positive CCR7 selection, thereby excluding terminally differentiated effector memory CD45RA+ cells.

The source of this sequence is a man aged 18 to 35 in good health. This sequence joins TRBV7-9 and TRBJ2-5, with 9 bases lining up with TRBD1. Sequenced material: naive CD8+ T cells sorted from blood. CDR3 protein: CASSSGTGLQETQYF. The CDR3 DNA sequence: TGTGCCAGCAGCTCCGGGACAGGGCTCCAAGAGACCCAGTACTTC.